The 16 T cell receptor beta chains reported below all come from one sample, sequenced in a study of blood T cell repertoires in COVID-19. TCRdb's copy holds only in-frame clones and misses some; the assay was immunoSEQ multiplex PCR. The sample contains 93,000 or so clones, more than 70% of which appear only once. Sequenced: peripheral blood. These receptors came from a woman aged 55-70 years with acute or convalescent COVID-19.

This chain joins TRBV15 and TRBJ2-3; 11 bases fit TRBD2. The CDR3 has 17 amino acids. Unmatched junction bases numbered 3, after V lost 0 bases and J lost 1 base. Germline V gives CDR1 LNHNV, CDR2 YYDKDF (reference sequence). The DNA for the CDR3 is TGTGCCACCAGCAGAGATCTAGCGGGAGGTGGCACAGATACGCAGTATTTT. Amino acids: CATSRDLAGGGTDTQYF.

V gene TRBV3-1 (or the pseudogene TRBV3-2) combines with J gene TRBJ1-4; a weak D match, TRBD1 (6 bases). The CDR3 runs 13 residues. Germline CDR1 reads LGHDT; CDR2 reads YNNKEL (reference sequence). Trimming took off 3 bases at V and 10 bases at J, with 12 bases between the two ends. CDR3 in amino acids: CASSQAGEPKLFF. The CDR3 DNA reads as TGTGCCAGCAGCCAGGCAGGGGAGCCAAAACTGTTTTTT.

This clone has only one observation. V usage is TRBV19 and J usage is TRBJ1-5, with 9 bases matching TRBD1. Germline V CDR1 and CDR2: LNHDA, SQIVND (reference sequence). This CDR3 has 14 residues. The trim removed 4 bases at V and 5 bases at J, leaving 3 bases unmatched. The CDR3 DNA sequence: TGTGCCAGTAGTACAACAGGGGGCGATCAGCCCCAGCATTTT. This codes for CASSTTGGDQPQHF.

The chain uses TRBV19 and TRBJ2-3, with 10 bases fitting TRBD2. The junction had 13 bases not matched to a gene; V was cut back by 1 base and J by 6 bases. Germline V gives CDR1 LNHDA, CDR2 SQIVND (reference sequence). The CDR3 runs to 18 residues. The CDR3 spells CASSIGGASGRRVDTQYF. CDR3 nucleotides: TGTGCCAGTAGTATAGGGGGGGCTAGCGGGAGACGAGTGGATACGCAGTATTTT.

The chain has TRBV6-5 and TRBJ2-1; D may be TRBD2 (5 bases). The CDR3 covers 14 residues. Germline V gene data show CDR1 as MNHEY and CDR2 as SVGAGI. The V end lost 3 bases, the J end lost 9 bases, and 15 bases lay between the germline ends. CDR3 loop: CASSYTSGLGEQFF. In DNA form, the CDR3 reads TGTGCCAGCAGTTATACAAGCGGCCTCGGTGAGCAGTTCTTC.

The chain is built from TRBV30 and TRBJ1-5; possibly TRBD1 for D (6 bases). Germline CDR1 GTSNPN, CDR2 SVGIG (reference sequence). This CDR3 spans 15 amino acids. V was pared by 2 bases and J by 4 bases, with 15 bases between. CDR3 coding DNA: TGTGCCTGGAGTCCAACGACAGGCTTTAATCAGCCCCAGCATTTT. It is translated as CAWSPTTGFNQPQHF.

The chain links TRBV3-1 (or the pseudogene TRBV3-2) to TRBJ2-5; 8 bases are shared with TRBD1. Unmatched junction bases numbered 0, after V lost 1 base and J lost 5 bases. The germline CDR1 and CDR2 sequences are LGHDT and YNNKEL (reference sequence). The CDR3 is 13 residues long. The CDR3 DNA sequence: TGTGCCAGCAGCCAAGGGACAGGGGAGACCCAGTACTTC. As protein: CASSQGTGETQYF.

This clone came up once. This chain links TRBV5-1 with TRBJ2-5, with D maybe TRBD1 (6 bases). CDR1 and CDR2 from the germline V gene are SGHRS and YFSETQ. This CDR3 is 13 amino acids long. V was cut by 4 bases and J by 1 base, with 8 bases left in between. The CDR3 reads CASSQTGQETQYF. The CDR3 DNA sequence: TGCGCCAGCAGCCAGACAGGCCAAGAGACCCAGTACTTC.

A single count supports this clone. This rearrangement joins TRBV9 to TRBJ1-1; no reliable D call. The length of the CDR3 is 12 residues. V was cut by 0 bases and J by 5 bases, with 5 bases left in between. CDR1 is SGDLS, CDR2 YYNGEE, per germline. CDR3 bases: TGTGCCAGCAGCGTAGTTGAGACTGAAGCTTTCTTT. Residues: CASSVVETEAFF.

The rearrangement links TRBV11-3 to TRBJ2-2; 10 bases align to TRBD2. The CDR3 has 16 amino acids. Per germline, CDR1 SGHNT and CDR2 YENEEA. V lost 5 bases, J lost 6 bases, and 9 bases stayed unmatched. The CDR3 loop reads CASSPGLAGVAGELFF. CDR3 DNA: TGTGCCAGCAGCCCCGGGCTAGCGGGAGTTGCCGGGGAGCTGTTTTTT.

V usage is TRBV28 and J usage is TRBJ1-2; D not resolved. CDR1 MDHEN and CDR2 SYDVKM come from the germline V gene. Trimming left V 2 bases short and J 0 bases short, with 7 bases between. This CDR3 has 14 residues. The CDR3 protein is CASSLEQSNYGYTF. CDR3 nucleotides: TGTGCCAGCAGTTTAGAACAGTCTAACTATGGCTACACCTTC.

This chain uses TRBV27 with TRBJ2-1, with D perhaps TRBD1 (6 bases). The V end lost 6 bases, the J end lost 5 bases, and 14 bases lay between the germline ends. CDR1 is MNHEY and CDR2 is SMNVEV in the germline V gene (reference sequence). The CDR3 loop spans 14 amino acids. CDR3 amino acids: CASRPGQTNNEQFF. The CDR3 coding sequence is TGTGCCAGCAGACCGGGACAAACTAACAATGAGCAGTTCTTC.

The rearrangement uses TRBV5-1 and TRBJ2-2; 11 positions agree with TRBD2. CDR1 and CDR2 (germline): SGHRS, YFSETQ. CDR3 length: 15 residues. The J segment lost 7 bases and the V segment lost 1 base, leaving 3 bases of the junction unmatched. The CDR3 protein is CASSLTSGSIGELFF. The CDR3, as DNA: TGCGCCAGCAGCTTGACTAGCGGGAGTATCGGGGAGCTGTTTTTT. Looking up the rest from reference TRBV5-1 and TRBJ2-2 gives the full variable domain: KAGVTQTPRYLIKTRGQQVTLSCSPISGHRSVSWYQQTPGQGLQFLFEYFSETQRNKGNFPGRFSGRQFSNSRSEMNVSTLELGDSALYLCASSLTSGSIGELFFGEGSRLTVL.

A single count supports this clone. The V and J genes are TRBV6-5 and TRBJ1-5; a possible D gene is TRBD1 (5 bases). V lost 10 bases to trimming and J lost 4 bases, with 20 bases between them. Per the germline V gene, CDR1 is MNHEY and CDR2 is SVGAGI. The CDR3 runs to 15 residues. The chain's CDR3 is CATPKEEGRNQPQHF. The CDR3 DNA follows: TGTGCCACCCCGAAGGAGGAGGGGAGAAATCAGCCCCAGCATTTT.

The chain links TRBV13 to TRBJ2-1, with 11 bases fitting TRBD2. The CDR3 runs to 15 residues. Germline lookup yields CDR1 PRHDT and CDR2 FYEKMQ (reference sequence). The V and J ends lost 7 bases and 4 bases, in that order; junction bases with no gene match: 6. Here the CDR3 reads CASKVAGGQYNEQFF. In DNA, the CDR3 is TGTGCCAGCAAGGTAGCGGGAGGGCAATACAATGAGCAGTTCTTC.

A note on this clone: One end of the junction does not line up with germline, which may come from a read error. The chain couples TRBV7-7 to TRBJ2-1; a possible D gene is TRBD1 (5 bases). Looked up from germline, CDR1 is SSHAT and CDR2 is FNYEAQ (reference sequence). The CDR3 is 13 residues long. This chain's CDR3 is CASSLDTLNEQFF. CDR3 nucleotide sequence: TGTGCTAGCAGCTTGGACACCCTCAATGAGCAGTTCTTC. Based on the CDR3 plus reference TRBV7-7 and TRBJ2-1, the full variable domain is GAGVSQSPRYKVTKRGQDVTLRCDPISSHATLYWYQQALGQGPEFLTYFNYEAQPDKSGLPSDRFSAERPEGSISTLTIQRTEQRDSAMYRCASSLDTLNEQFFGPGTRLTVL.